Listed here are 31 T cell receptor beta chains from one sample, sequenced in a study of a mutant IDH1 vaccine in newly diagnosed glioma. The antigens for these receptors are not known. TCRdb's table, derived via immunoSEQ multiplex PCR, lists solely in-frame clones and lacks some. This repertoire shows about 54,000 clones, 84% found once; its top ten account for roughly 4%. Indicated time point: week 35, safety follow-up. The investigators gave 300 ug of mutant IDH1 20-mer peptide in each vaccine dose, together with topical imiquimod. Sequenced material: PBMCs, taken from a glioma patient whose treatment included an IDH1 peptide vaccine. Source of these receptors: a young woman with glioma.

This clone was recorded once. Other DNA sequences of this sample code for an identical CDR3. This chain connects TRBV5-1 to TRBJ1-3, with 7 bases identical to TRBD1. Germline V gene lookup returns CDR1 SGHRS and CDR2 YFSETQ. J was trimmed by 0 bases and V by 2 bases; bases with no gene match: 2. The CDR3 consists of 15 residues. In DNA, the CDR3 is TGCGCCAGCAGCTTAGCAGGGGGCTCTGGAAACACCATATATTTT. It codes for CASSLAGGSGNTIYF. Combining the CDR3 with reference TRBV5-1 and TRBJ1-3 gives the whole variable domain KAGVTQTPRYLIKTRGQQVTLSCSPISGHRSVSWYQQTPGQGLQFLFEYFSETQRNKGNFPGRFSGRQFSNSRSEMNVSTLELGDSALYLCASSLAGGSGNTIYFGEGSWLTVV.

The CDR3 is CASSLALTPGGYGYTF. The CDR3 coding sequence is TGTGCCAGCAGCTTAGCGCTAACGCCAGGAGGCTATGGCTACACCTTC. The genes are TRBV7-2 and TRBJ1-2; D remains ambiguous. The CDR3 loop spans 16 amino acids. V gave up 0 bases and J gave up 4 bases, with 15 bases separating them. The germline V gene encodes CDR1 SGHTA and CDR2 FQGNSA.

This sequence joins TRBV27 and TRBJ2-1; D may be TRBD1 (5 bases). The germline V and J ends were trimmed by 5 bases and 5 bases, with 10 bases remaining between them. Germline V gene sequence: CDR1 MNHEY, CDR2 SMNVEV (reference sequence). The CDR3 has 13 residues. CDR3 region: CASSETGNNEQFF. CDR3 nucleotide sequence: TGTGCCAGCAGTGAAACAGGCAACAATGAGCAGTTCTTC.

The table lists this clone with a count of one. The rearrangement links TRBV30 to TRBJ2-2; possible D gene TRBD2, 5 bases. Germline assignment: CDR1 GTSNPN and CDR2 SVGIG (reference sequence). The V and J ends lost 0 bases and 3 bases respectively, with 8 bases between them. The CDR3 has 14 residues. The CDR3 DNA follows: TGTGCCTGGAGTGTATCCGGGGACACCGGGGAGCTGTTTTTT. Residues: CAWSVSGDTGELFF.

In regard to this clone: The sample carries other DNA sequences with the same CDR3. V gene TRBV2 combines with J gene TRBJ1-1; D is ambiguous. The CDR3 is 12 amino acids. Germline V gives CDR1 SNHLY, CDR2 FYNNEI. Trimming left V 4 bases short and J 5 bases short, with 8 bases between. CDR3: CASSVRGTEAFF. The CDR3 DNA follows: TGTGCCAGCAGTGTACGGGGAACTGAAGCTTTCTTT.

CDR3 loop: CASGSGGSYNEQFF. CDR3 bases: TGTGCCTCGGGTAGCGGGGGCTCCTACAATGAGCAGTTCTTC. The V and J genes are TRBV19 and TRBJ2-1; 9 positions agree with TRBD2. The V gene end was trimmed by 11 bases and the J gene end by 0 bases; junction bases not matched to a gene: 5. The CDR3 has 14 residues. The germline gives CDR1 LNHDA, CDR2 SQIVND (reference sequence).

V is TRBV6-5 and J is TRBJ2-1, with D perhaps TRBD2 (6 bases). Trimming left V 2 bases short and J 3 bases short, with 14 bases between. This CDR3 region has 16 residues. Germline CDR1 and CDR2: MNHEY and SVGAGI. CDR3 sequence: CASSYEPSDVYNEQFF. CDR3 bases: TGTGCCAGCAGTTACGAACCTAGCGACGTCTACAATGAGCAGTTCTTC.

The V gene is TRBV7-9, the J gene TRBJ1-2, with D perhaps matching TRBD1 (6 bases). Germline V gene sequence: CDR1 SEHNR, CDR2 FQNEAQ (reference sequence). V was shortened by 1 base and J by 6 bases, with 12 bases between the two germline ends. This CDR3 contains 14 residues. DNA of the CDR3: TGTGCCAGCAGCTTAGTATCAGGGGCCCATGGCTACACCTTC. Translating gives CASSLVSGAHGYTF.

The chain is built from TRBV2 and TRBJ2-3; 7 positions match TRBD2. The CDR3 totals 13 residues. V shed 8 bases and J 1 base; nucleotides not matched to a gene: 3. CDR1 and CDR2 (germline): SNHLY, FYNNEI. CDR3 DNA sequence: TGTGCCAGCGGTCTAGCGGGCACAGATACGCAGTATTTT. As protein: CASGLAGTDTQYF.

The chain joins TRBV7-2 to TRBJ2-1; 7 nucleotides agree with TRBD1. The CDR3 runs to 15 residues. The germline CDR1 and CDR2 sequences are SGHTA and FQGNSA. Trimming removed 3 bases from V and 5 bases from J; junction bases left unmatched: 7. The CDR3 loop is CASSLWGQTNNEQFF. In DNA, the CDR3 is TGTGCCAGCAGCTTGTGGGGACAGACAAACAATGAGCAGTTCTTC. The variable domain in full, with the rest retrieved from reference TRBV7-2 and TRBJ2-1, is GAGVSQSPSNKVTEKGKDVELRCDPISGHTALYWYRQSLGQGLEFLIYFQGNSAPDKSGLPSDRFSAERTGGSVSTLTIQRTQQEDSAVYLCASSLWGQTNNEQFFGPGTRLTVL.

Only a few counts were recorded for this clone. The chain carries TRBV5-1 and TRBJ1-1, with D possibly TRBD1 on 5 matching bases. Trimming left V 1 base short and J 0 bases short, with 7 bases between. Per the germline V gene, CDR1 is SGHRS and CDR2 is YFSETQ. The CDR3 contains 14 residues. This CDR3 reads CASSLSGLNTEAFF. The CDR3 bases are TGCGCCAGCAGCTTGTCGGGGCTGAACACTGAAGCTTTCTTT.

This clone was seen only a few times. The rearrangement uses TRBV6-1 and TRBJ2-2; D uncertain. The germline CDR1 and CDR2 sequences are MNHNS and SASEGT. The CDR3 loop spans 11 amino acids. Trimming shortened V by 2 bases and J by 8 bases, and 3 bases separated the two germline ends. CDR3 coding DNA: TGTGCCAGCAGTGAATATGGGGAGCTGTTTTTT. Translated: CASSEYGELFF.

The chain couples TRBV29-1 to TRBJ2-2, with a possible D match to TRBD2 (6 bases). Germline V CDR1 and CDR2: SQVTM, ANQGSEA. The CDR3 consists of 14 residues. The ends were cut back, 6 bases at V and 5 bases at J, with 16 bases in the middle. Written as DNA, the CDR3 is TGCAGCGTCACCCCCGGGGGTAGGACCGGGGAGCTGTTTTTT. Amino acid sequence: CSVTPGGRTGELFF.

The rearrangement joins TRBV2 to TRBJ1-4; 7 bases map to TRBD1. Per the germline V gene, CDR1 is SNHLY and CDR2 is FYNNEI. The CDR3 runs to 18 residues. V shed 4 bases, J shed 1 base, and the junction held 12 bases outside the gene matches. The CDR3 DNA reads as TGTGCCAGCAGTGCACAGGGGACCCCGAGGATAACTAATGAAAAACTGTTTTTT. Its protein product is CASSAQGTPRITNEKLFF.

The V gene is TRBV15, the J gene TRBJ1-5; D may be TRBD1 (5 bases). This CDR3 comprises 15 residues. CDR1 and CDR2 from the germline V gene are LNHNV and YYDKDF (reference sequence). V lost 5 bases and J 2 bases, leaving 13 bases between the germline ends. The DNA for the CDR3 is TGTGCCACCAGCCAGGGCCTGGGGGGCAATCAGCCCCAGCATTTT. Protein: CATSQGLGGNQPQHF.

V is TRBV5-8 and J is TRBJ2-7; D unresolved. Germline CDR1 SGHTS, CDR2 YDEGEE. The CDR3 is 15 residues long. V lost 0 bases and J lost 0, with 10 bases in between. The CDR3 loop reads CASSLGTFDSYEQYF. As DNA, the CDR3 is TGTGCCAGCAGCTTGGGTACGTTTGACTCCTACGAGCAGTACTTC.

J is TRBJ1-1 and V is TRBV7-9; D is perhaps TRBD1 (6 bases). Trimming removed 5 bases from V and 2 bases from J, with 18 bases in between. Germline V gives CDR1 SEHNR, CDR2 FQNEAQ (reference sequence). The CDR3 is 16 residues long. The CDR3, as DNA: TGTGCCAGCAGCGATCCCCGGGACAACATAAACACTGAAGCTTTCTTT. It yields the protein CASSDPRDNINTEAFF.

The V and J genes are TRBV7-9 and TRBJ2-7; TRBD2 matches 15 bases. The J segment lost 0 bases and the V segment lost 5 bases, leaving 2 bases of the junction unmatched. Germline V lookup: CDR1 SEHNR, CDR2 FQNEAQ (reference sequence). The CDR3 covers 16 residues. The CDR3 bases are TGTGCCAGCAGCCGGACTAGCGGGAGGGCCTCCTACGAGCAGTACTTC. Translation gives CASSRTSGRASYEQYF. Drawing the rest from reference TRBV7-9 and TRBJ2-7, the complete variable domain is DTGVSQNPRHKITKRGQNVTFRCDPISEHNRLYWYRQTLGQGPEFLTYFQNEAQLEKSRLLSDRFSAERPKGSFSTLEIQRTEQGDSAMYLCASSRTSGRASYEQYFGPGTRLTVT.

In this sample, this clone turned up a few times. The genes are TRBV13 and TRBJ1-5; D perhaps matches TRBD1 (5 bases). The V end lost 2 bases, the J end lost 7 bases, and 18 bases lay between the germline ends. The germline V gene encodes CDR1 PRHDT and CDR2 FYEKMQ (reference sequence). The CDR3 runs 16 residues. Here the CDR3 reads CASSLRRGGSGQPQHF. CDR3 bases: TGTGCCAGCAGCTTACGACGTGGGGGATCGGGGCAGCCCCAGCATTTT. Filled out from reference TRBV13 and TRBJ1-5, the complete variable domain reads AAGVIQSPRHLIKEKRETATLKCYPIPRHDTVYWYQQGPGQDPQFLISFYEKMQSDKGSIPDRFSAQQFSDYHSELNMSSLELGDSALYFCASSLRRGGSGQPQHFGDGTRLSIL.

This clone was picked up a small number of times. The V and J genes are TRBV4-2 and TRBJ2-7, with 7 bases fitting TRBD2. This CDR3 spans 16 amino acids. The junction had 5 bases not matched to a gene; V was cut back by 0 bases and J by 0 bases. Germline CDR1 LGHNA, CDR2 YNFKEQ. CDR3 sequence reads: CASSQEGSGGSYEQYF. The DNA of the CDR3 is TGTGCCAGCAGCCAAGAAGGATCGGGGGGCTCCTACGAGCAGTACTTC.

The chain carries TRBV19 and TRBJ1-3; 9 bases align to TRBD1. The CDR3 contains 14 residues. CDR1 and CDR2 from the germline V gene are LNHDA and SQIVND (reference sequence). The V segment lost 7 bases and the J segment 8 bases; nucleotides outside the gene matches: 9. DNA of the CDR3: TGTGCCAGTATTACAGGGGGCGCGGGAGACACCATATATTTT. Translation: CASITGGAGDTIYF.

The chain employs TRBV9 and TRBJ2-3, with D possibly being TRBD2 (7 bases). Germline V gives CDR1 SGDLS, CDR2 YYNGEE. This CDR3 comprises 15 residues. V was pared by 4 bases and J by 1 base, with 13 bases between. CDR3 region: CASSHWGGGTDTQYF. For the CDR3, the DNA is TGTGCCAGCAGCCATTGGGGGGGCGGCACAGATACGCAGTATTTT.

The sample holds one count of this clone. V and J are TRBV10-3 and TRBJ2-7, with 9 bases aligning to TRBD1. CDR1 is ENHRY, CDR2 SYGVKD, per germline. The CDR3 is made up of 15 amino acids. V gave up 3 bases and J gave up 0 bases; unmatched junction bases: 3. CDR3 in DNA: TGTGCCATCAGTGACCCGGGACAGGGCTCCTACGAGCAGTACTTC. Translated, it gives CAISDPGQGSYEQYF.

The V gene is TRBV15, the J gene TRBJ2-1, with D maybe TRBD2 (5 bases). The CDR3 has 15 amino acids. Germline lookup yields CDR1 LNHNV and CDR2 YYDKDF (reference sequence). V shed 0 bases and J shed 8 bases, with 14 bases lying between them. The CDR3 loop reads CATSRDNRGSDEQFF. Here the CDR3 DNA reads TGTGCCACCAGCAGAGACAACCGGGGAAGCGATGAGCAGTTCTTC. Supplemented by reference TRBV15 and TRBJ2-1, the full variable domain reads DAMVIQNPRYQVTQFGKPVTLSCSQTLNHNVMYWYQQKSSQAPKLLFHYYDKDFNNEADTPDNFQSRRPNTSFCFLDIRSPGLGDTAMYLCATSRDNRGSDEQFFGPGTRLTVL.

V is TRBV14 and J is TRBJ2-1; D possibly uses TRBD1 or TRBD2 (5 bases each). V was clipped by 2 bases and J by 5 bases, with 16 bases between them. Germline V gene sequence: CDR1 SGHDN, CDR2 FVKESK. The CDR3 is 16 residues long. In nucleotides, the CDR3 is TGTGCCAGCAGCCAAAATATGGGGCGGGTCCACAATGAGCAGTTCTTC. Translating it yields CASSQNMGRVHNEQFF.

The chain combines TRBV6-5 with TRBJ2-7; 8 bases match TRBD1. Looked up from germline, CDR1 is MNHEY and CDR2 is SVGAGI. The V and J ends lost 7 bases and 2 bases, in that order; junction bases with no gene match: 7. The CDR3 runs 14 residues. For the CDR3, the DNA is TGTGCCAGCAAGAAGGACAGGGTAGCCTACGAGCAGTACTTC. It codes for CASKKDRVAYEQYF.

The chain employs TRBV4-1 and TRBJ2-7, with 13 bases lining up with TRBD2. Germline assignment: CDR1 MGHRA and CDR2 YSYEKL. The trim removed 0 bases at V and 4 bases at J, leaving 12 bases unmatched. The CDR3 length is 19 residues. The DNA for the CDR3 is TGCGCCAGCAGCCAAGAGGGGGTGAGGACTAGCGGGAGAGGGTACGAGCAGTACTTC. This sequence encodes CASSQEGVRTSGRGYEQYF.

This chain joins TRBV7-9 and TRBJ2-1, with a tentative D call TRBD1 (5 bases). Looked up from germline, CDR1 is SEHNR and CDR2 is FQNEAQ (reference sequence). The CDR3 extends over 11 amino acids. Trimming cost V 6 bases and J 6 bases, with 6 bases left between them. The CDR3 nucleotides read TGTGCCAGCAGGGGGCTCAATGAGCAGTTCTTC. The encoded protein is CASRGLNEQFF.

To note about this clone: Within the sample, other DNA sequences also encode this same CDR3. The V call is TRBV19, the J call TRBJ1-1, with no clear D. CDR3 length equals 11 residues. In germline, CDR1 is LNHDA, CDR2 SQIVND (reference sequence). The V end was cut by 8 bases, the J end by 4 bases, with 8 bases between. CDR3 in DNA: TGTGCCAGTTCTCCCTCCACTGAAGCTTTCTTT. Amino acid sequence: CASSPSTEAFF.

This clone was observed a single time. The chain has TRBV6-5 and TRBJ1-1, with D unclear. Deletions cut 2 bases from V and 11 bases from J, with 9 bases between. Germline-derived CDR1 and CDR2 are MNHEY and SVGAGI. This CDR3 spans 11 amino acids. The CDR3 DNA reads as TGTGCCAGCAGTTACCCCCCTCGGGCTTTCTTT. Its protein product is CASSYPPRAFF.

The chain carries TRBV19 and TRBJ1-6, with a possible D match to TRBD1 (6 bases). Trimming stripped 6 bases from V and 0 bases from J, with 21 bases between. Germline CDR1 is LNHDA and CDR2 is SQIVND (reference sequence). The CDR3 is 19 residues long. CDR3 loop: CASRTLGGDGSSYNSPLHF. The CDR3 DNA follows: TGTGCCAGTAGGACCCTTGGGGGCGACGGGAGCTCCTATAATTCACCCCTCCACTTT. The full variable domain, rest sourced from reference TRBV19 and TRBJ1-6, is DGGITQSPKYLFRKEGQNVTLSCEQNLNHDAMYWYRQDPGQGLRLIYYSQIVNDFQKGDIAEGYSVSREKKESFPLTVTSAQKNPTAFYLCASRTLGGDGSSYNSPLHFGNGTRLTVT.